The 28 T cell receptor beta chains below all came from one sample that was sequenced in a study of blood T cell repertoires in COVID-19. This table comes from immunoSEQ multiplex PCR, and its TCRdb copy is limited to in-frame clones, with some not included. Of roughly 280,000 clones listed, around 90% were seen once; the top ten hold 2% to 2.5%. Specimen: peripheral blood. These TCRs come from a woman aged 45-59 years who had recovered from COVID-19.

J is TRBJ1-2 and V is TRBV28; weak D call: TRBD1 (5 bases). V was pared by 4 bases and J by 6 bases, with 21 bases between. From germline, CDR1 is MDHEN and CDR2 SYDVKM. The CDR3 runs 16 residues. Here the CDR3 DNA reads TGTGCCAGCAGTTCACCACCGGAGACAGCGCGCGATGGCTACACCTTC. Translated: CASSSPPETARDGYTF.

A note on this clone: A junction end diverges from the germline sequence, so it may reflect a read error. The V call is TRBV7-7, the J call TRBJ2-5, with TRBD2 identical over 11 bases. The CDR3 has 15 residues. Germline-derived CDR1 and CDR2 are SSHAT and FNYEAQ (reference sequence). In nucleotides, the CDR3 is TGTGCTAGCAGCTTATTAGCGGGGGGGATAGAGACCCAGTACTTC. It codes for CASSLLAGGIETQYF.

J is TRBJ2-3 and V is TRBV5-1; 12 bases map to TRBD2. Trimming cost V 1 base and J 4 bases; bases outside gene matches: 1. Germline CDR1 and CDR2: SGHRS and YFSETQ. The CDR3 sequence is 15 residues long. CDR3 loop: CASSLLAGGSDTQYF. The CDR3 DNA reads TGCGCCAGCAGCTTGCTAGCGGGGGGGTCAGATACGCAGTATTTT.

The genes are TRBV28 and TRBJ2-1; D remains unclear. CDR1 and CDR2 (germline): MDHEN, SYDVKM. CDR3 length equals 12 residues. V was pared by 3 bases and J by 7 bases, with 7 bases between. CDR3 nucleotide sequence: TGTGCCAGCAGTTTTCTGACAAATGAGCAGTTCTTC. Protein sequence: CASSFLTNEQFF.

The chain is built from TRBV19 and TRBJ2-2, with D maybe TRBD2 (5 bases). The CDR3 contains 12 residues. From germline, CDR1 is LNHDA and CDR2 SQIVND (reference sequence). The V end was cut by 9 bases, the J end by 6 bases, with 11 bases between. DNA of the CDR3: TGTGCCAGCCAAGGAGGACCCGGGGAGCTGTTTTTT. This gives the protein CASQGGPGELFF.

This chain uses TRBV7-9 with TRBJ1-4, with D possibly matching TRBD1 (5 bases). The CDR3 covers 16 residues. From germline, CDR1 is SEHNR and CDR2 FQNEAQ (reference sequence). Trimming pared 5 bases from V and 5 bases from J, leaving 18 bases between. The CDR3 region has the DNA TGTGCCAGCAGCCTAATCGTCTCAGGGCCGAATGAAAAACTGTTTTTT. Its translation is CASSLIVSGPNEKLFF.

The V gene is TRBV6-5, the J gene TRBJ2-5; 8 nucleotides align to TRBD2. The CDR3 has 15 residues. The V gene end was trimmed by 4 bases and the J gene end by 5 bases; junction bases not matched to a gene: 9. The V gene's germline CDR1 is MNHEY and CDR2 SVGAGI. Here the CDR3 DNA reads TGTGCCAGCAGTTCCCACGACACGGGGGGGGAGACCCAGTACTTC. Translation: CASSSHDTGGETQYF.

The chain's CDR3 is CASSLARSPRGQFF. CDR3 DNA: TGTGCCAGCAGCTTAGCGCGCTCTCCCCGGGGGCAGTTCTTC. The J gene is TRBJ2-1, the V gene TRBV7-9; possible D gene TRBD2, 5 bases. From germline, CDR1 is SEHNR and CDR2 FQNEAQ (reference sequence). CDR3 length: 14 residues. With 0 bases removed from V and 12 bases from J, the gap between germline ends came to 15 bases.

The genes are TRBV28 and TRBJ1-2; D unclear. This CDR3 contains 13 residues. Trimming removed 2 bases at V and 2 bases at J, with 6 bases between. CDR1 is MDHEN, CDR2 SYDVKM, per germline. CDR3 DNA: TGTGCCAGCAGTTTACCAGGCAACTATGGCTACACCTTC. Its translation is CASSLPGNYGYTF.

Worth noting for this clone: One end of the junction does not line up with germline, which may come from a read error. The V call is TRBV19, the J call TRBJ1-1; D is possibly TRBD1 (5 bases). The germline CDR1 and CDR2 sequences are LNHDA and SQIVND (reference sequence). The CDR3 has 12 amino acids. CDR3 bases: TGTGCCAGTAGTATGAGGGGCGGGGTGACTCTCTTT. Translated: CASSMRGGVTLF.

The chain employs TRBV4-3 and TRBJ2-2; 8 bases are a match to TRBD1. The CDR3 runs to 15 residues. Germline V lookup: CDR1 LGHNA, CDR2 YSLEER. Trimming at V came to 4 bases and at J to 7 bases, leaving 8 bases not matched to a gene. CDR3 loop: CASSPRQGWSGELFF. The CDR3 coding sequence is TGCGCCAGCAGCCCCAGACAGGGGTGGAGCGGGGAGCTGTTTTTT.

The count of this clone is one. The rearrangement links TRBV28 to TRBJ1-1; D might be TRBD1 (6 bases). The CDR3 covers 14 residues. Looked up from germline, CDR1 is MDHEN and CDR2 is SYDVKM. V shed 4 bases and J shed 0 bases, with 9 bases lying between them. The CDR3 coding sequence is TGTGCCAGCAGTTACGACAGGATGAACACTGAAGCTTTCTTT. Translation: CASSYDRMNTEAFF.

The chain has TRBV30 and TRBJ2-7, with 10 bases identical to TRBD1. CDR1 GTSNPN and CDR2 SVGIG come from the germline V gene (reference sequence). CDR3 length: 15 residues. Trimming cost V 0 bases and J 3 bases; bases outside gene matches: 5. CDR3 sequence (DNA): TGTGCCTGGAGTGTGGGGACAGGGGACCGCTACGAGCAGTACTTC. This translates into CAWSVGTGDRYEQYF.

This clone has a single count. The same CDR3 is also encoded by other DNA sequences in this sample. J is TRBJ2-1 and V is TRBV7-2; D gene uncertain. CDR1 and CDR2 (germline): SGHTA, FQGNSA. Trimming cost V 5 bases and J 0 bases, with 5 bases left between them. The CDR3 is made up of 13 amino acids. CDR3 DNA sequence: TGTGCCAGCAGCCTCGGCTCCTACAATGAGCAGTTCTTC. It encodes CASSLGSYNEQFF.

J is TRBJ1-1 and V is TRBV9, with D possibly matching TRBD1 (6 bases). The CDR3 contains 17 residues. V gave up 4 bases and J gave up 3 bases, with 22 bases separating them. Germline CDR1 SGDLS, CDR2 YYNGEE. The CDR3, as DNA: TGTGCCAGCAGCTCCCCCACAGGCAGGGAGGGGGACACTGAAGCTTTCTTT. Translation: CASSSPTGREGDTEAFF.

This clone showed up many times. The chain uses TRBV5-5 and TRBJ2-7, with 7 bases lining up with TRBD1. This CDR3 contains 16 residues. Germline V lookup: CDR1 SGHKS, CDR2 YYEKEE (reference sequence). J lost 5 bases, V lost 0 bases, and 11 bases had no gene match. The CDR3 nucleotides are TGTGCCAGCAGCTTGGTGGTGCGACAGGGTCCCCACGAGCAGTACTTC. This codes for CASSLVVRQGPHEQYF.

This chain links TRBV12-3 or TRBV12-4 with TRBJ1-2; D is ambiguous. The V and J ends lost 5 bases and 4 bases respectively, with 11 bases between them. The CDR3 spans 13 residues. In DNA, the CDR3 is TGTGCCAGCAGTCCCTCCGGTGGCTATGGCTACACCTTC. It yields the protein CASSPSGGYGYTF.

The J gene is TRBJ2-7, the V gene TRBV15; maybe TRBD1 (6 bases). V lost 4 bases, J lost 0 bases, and 7 bases lay in between. The length of the CDR3 is 13 residues. The germline V gene has CDR1 LNHNV and CDR2 YYDKDF (reference sequence). CDR3 coding DNA: TGTGCCACCAGCAAGGGGGACTCCTACGAGCAGTACTTC. It yields the protein CATSKGDSYEQYF.

V is TRBV6-4 and J is TRBJ2-1, with 8 bases fitting TRBD2. The CDR3 loop spans 14 amino acids. Trimming removed 9 bases from V and 2 bases from J; junction bases left unmatched: 6. Germline loops: CDR1 MRHNA, CDR2 SNTAGT. CDR3 protein: CARPREAPYNEQFF. CDR3 DNA sequence: TGTGCCAGACCGCGGGAGGCTCCCTACAATGAGCAGTTCTTC.

The CDR3: CASSYPYYEQYF. CDR3 coding DNA: TGTGCCAGCAGCTACCCCTACTACGAGCAGTACTTC. The rearrangement links TRBV11-2 to TRBJ2-7; no firm D call. The CDR3 covers 12 residues. V gave up 4 bases and J gave up 3 bases, with 7 bases separating them. CDR1 and CDR2 (germline): SGHAT, FQNNGV. Full variable domain (outside the CDR3, taken from reference TRBV11-2 and TRBJ2-7): EAGVAQSPRYKIIEKRQSVAFWCNPISGHATLYWYQQILGQGPKLLIQFQNNGVVDDSQLPKDRFSAERLKGVDSTLKIQPAKLEDSAVYLCASSYPYYEQYFGPGTRLTVT.

The V and J genes are TRBV7-8 and TRBJ2-5, with TRBD1 identical over 10 bases. V shed 6 bases, J shed 5 bases, and the junction held 12 bases outside the gene matches. CDR3 size: 16 residues. Germline V gives CDR1 SGHVS, CDR2 FQNEAQ. The CDR3 DNA reads as TGTGCCAGCAGACCCTTCGGACAGGGGGTTATGGAGACCCAGTACTTC. Translating it yields CASRPFGQGVMETQYF.

The chain is built from TRBV10-3 and TRBJ2-1, with 7 bases lining up with TRBD1. Trimming cost V 9 bases and J 2 bases; bases outside gene matches: 4. The V gene's germline CDR1 is ENHRY and CDR2 SYGVKD. This CDR3 region has 13 residues. Here the CDR3 reads CAIATGTYNEQFF. In DNA form, the CDR3 reads TGTGCCATAGCGACAGGGACCTACAATGAGCAGTTCTTC.

The chain uses TRBV5-1 and TRBJ1-1, with 7 bases that match TRBD1. The CDR3 is 16 residues long. After removal of 6 bases from V and 0 bases from J, the junction contained 11 bases not matched to a gene. Germline lookup yields CDR1 SGHRS and CDR2 YFSETQ. Here the CDR3 reads CASTNQLTGLNTEAFF. In DNA form, the CDR3 reads TGCGCCAGCACCAATCAACTGACAGGGTTGAACACTGAAGCTTTCTTT.

This chain uses TRBV2 with TRBJ1-2; 9 nucleotides line up with TRBD1. Germline V CDR1 and CDR2: SNHLY, FYNNEI. There are 14 residues in the CDR3. Trimming at V came to 4 bases and at J to 5 bases, leaving 5 bases not matched to a gene. CDR3 coding DNA: TGTGCCAGCAGTGGGACAGGGGAACGGTATGGCTACACCTTC. This encodes CASSGTGERYGYTF.

The chain couples TRBV5-1 to TRBJ1-3, with D unresolved. V was pared by 0 bases and J by 4 bases, with 5 bases between. Germline CDR1 reads SGHRS; CDR2 reads YFSETQ. This CDR3 is built from 13 residues. The chain's CDR3 is CASSLDPGNTIYF. CDR3 DNA sequence: TGCGCCAGCAGCTTGGATCCGGGAAACACCATATATTTT.

To note about this clone: Other DNA sequences of this sample code for an identical CDR3. The chain links TRBV9 to TRBJ1-1; TRBD1 aligns across 7 bases. The germline gives CDR1 SGDLS, CDR2 YYNGEE. J lost 7 bases, V lost 4 bases, and 4 bases had no gene match. The CDR3 totals 12 residues. CDR3 in amino acids: CASSIRQGEAFF. The CDR3 coding sequence is TGTGCCAGCAGCATTCGACAGGGTGAAGCTTTCTTT.

The chain employs TRBV5-1 and TRBJ1-3; 9 bases match TRBD1. The CDR3 covers 19 residues. Germline loops: CDR1 SGHRS, CDR2 YFSETQ. Germline trimming cut 2 bases from V and 5 bases from J; bases unmatched to any gene: 17. CDR3 sequence (DNA): TGCGCCAGCAGCTTAGCCGGGACAGGGAATCCTGACCCCAGAAACACCATATATTTT. Amino acids: CASSLAGTGNPDPRNTIYF.

This clone was picked up one time. The chain links TRBV6-2 or TRBV6-3 to TRBJ1-6; D ambiguous. The V gene lost 2 bases and the J gene lost 0 bases, with 11 bases spanning the gap. The CDR3 has 17 residues. Germline V lookup: CDR1 MNHEY, CDR2 SVGEGT. This chain's CDR3 is CASSYQRGSSYNSPLHF. The CDR3 DNA reads TGTGCCAGCAGTTACCAGCGGGGAAGCTCCTATAATTCACCCCTCCACTTT.